The 30 T cell receptor beta chains below come from one sample, sequenced in a study of control samples from healthy donors and cancer patients. The assay was immunoSEQ multiplex PCR, and TCRdb's table has in-frame clones only and misses some. The table records under 70,000 clones, about 96% of them present only once. The source material was blood. The receptors here all came from a woman between 18 and 29 years old in good health.

The chain joins TRBV19 to TRBJ1-2; 9 bases are shared with TRBD1. The junction had 6 bases not matched to a gene; V was cut back by 5 bases and J by 8 bases. Germline-derived CDR1 and CDR2 are LNHDA and SQIVND (reference sequence). CDR3 length: 13 residues. The CDR3 region is CASSLGTGSGYTF. As DNA, the CDR3 is TGTGCCAGTAGTCTAGGGACAGGGAGCGGCTACACCTTC.

This clone was observed a single time. The chain uses TRBV18 and TRBJ2-2; D not certain. CDR1 is KGHSH, CDR2 LQKENI, per germline. The CDR3 sequence is 12 residues long. Deletions cut 6 bases from V and 5 bases from J, with 7 bases between. CDR3 sequence (DNA): TGTGCCAGCTCCCGGATAACCGGGGAGCTGTTTTTT. Translated, it gives CASSRITGELFF.

This clone was observed a single time. A junction boundary mismatches the germline segment, possibly from a read error. The chain links TRBV19 to TRBJ1-2; a possible D gene is TRBD1 (5 bases). The CDR3 consists of 16 residues. Germline assignment: CDR1 LNHDA and CDR2 SQIVND (reference sequence). The CDR3 spells CASSLAGTGIYYGHTF. The CDR3 DNA reads as TGTGCCAGTAGTCTAGCAGGGACGGGTATATACTATGGCCACACCTTC. The variable domain in full, with the rest retrieved from reference TRBV19 and TRBJ1-2, is DGGITQSPKYLFRKEGQNVTLSCEQNLNHDAMYWYRQDPGQGLRLIYYSQIVNDFQKGDIAEGYSVSREKKESFPLTVTSAQKNPTAFYLCASSLAGTGIYYGHTFGSGTRLTVV.

This chain joins TRBV10-3 and TRBJ2-5; D is ambiguous. V lost 6 bases, J lost 1 base, and 12 bases lay in between. Germline CDR1 ENHRY, CDR2 SYGVKD. CDR3 length: 14 residues. The CDR3 DNA sequence: TGTGCCATCAGGGACCCGAGAGGCCAAGAGACCCAGTACTTC. Protein product: CAIRDPRGQETQYF.

V gene TRBV29-1 combines with J gene TRBJ1-2; 7 positions match TRBD1. V lost 4 bases and J lost 7; bases outside the gene matches: 9. This CDR3 has 13 amino acids. The germline V gene encodes CDR1 SQVTM and CDR2 ANQGSEA. CDR3 DNA: TGCAGCGTTGCTCTGAGACAGGGAGGTGGCTACACCTTC. Translation gives CSVALRQGGGYTF.

This clone appeared a single time. CDR3 protein: CSAIQGFVVTEAFF. The CDR3 DNA reads as TGCAGCGCCATACAGGGGTTCGTTGTCACTGAAGCTTTCTTT. J is TRBJ1-1 and V is TRBV29-1, with 7 bases matching TRBD1. The junction had 12 bases not matched to a gene; V was cut back by 7 bases and J by 4 bases. The germline V gene has CDR1 SQVTM and CDR2 ANQGSEA. The CDR3 spans 14 residues.

The V gene is TRBV3-1 (or the pseudogene TRBV3-2), the J gene TRBJ1-4, with D tentatively TRBD1 (6 bases). The germline V and J ends were trimmed by 4 bases and 7 bases, with 19 bases remaining between them. Looked up from germline, CDR1 is LGHDT and CDR2 is YNNKEL (reference sequence). CDR3 size: 16 residues. DNA of the CDR3: TGTGCCAGCAGCCCTACTACCACGGCAGGGGTTGAAAAACTGTTTTTT. Translation: CASSPTTTAGVEKLFF.

The chain joins TRBV12-3 or TRBV12-4 to TRBJ1-5, with unresolved D. This CDR3 contains 13 residues. Trimming took off 3 bases at V and 4 bases at J, with 7 bases between the two ends. CDR3 loop: CASSLRENQPQHF. The CDR3 DNA is TGTGCCAGCAGTTTGAGAGAAAATCAGCCCCAGCATTTT.

The CDR3 loop is CASTSRGSSNQPQHF. CDR3 nucleotides: TGTGCCAGCACTTCGAGGGGAAGTAGCAATCAGCCCCAGCATTTT. The rearrangement uses TRBV2 and TRBJ1-5; D might be TRBD1 (5 bases). V was clipped by 7 bases and J by 0 bases, with 13 bases between them. In germline, CDR1 is SNHLY, CDR2 FYNNEI. This CDR3 is 15 amino acids long.

The V gene is TRBV5-5, the J gene TRBJ1-1; D unresolved. The germline V and J ends were trimmed by 1 base and 7 bases, with 5 bases remaining between them. The germline V gene has CDR1 SGHKS and CDR2 YYEKEE (reference sequence). The CDR3 is 11 amino acids. The CDR3 DNA is TGTGCCAGCAGCTTGTATCTTGAAGCTTTCTTT. This gives the protein CASSLYLEAFF.

The CDR3 region has the DNA TGCGCCAGCAGCCAAGATCGGAGTACTGAAGCTTTCTTT. Translation: CASSQDRSTEAFF. This chain links TRBV4-1 with TRBJ1-1; no clear D gene. The germline CDR1 and CDR2 sequences are MGHRA and YSYEKL. Trimming pared 0 bases from V and 5 bases from J, leaving 7 bases between. The CDR3 loop spans 13 amino acids.

The genes are TRBV7-9 and TRBJ2-7; maybe TRBD2 (5 bases). Between the trimmed V and J ends, which lost 5 bases and 7 bases, there was a span of 24 bases. This CDR3 is 16 amino acids long. Germline CDR1 reads SEHNR; CDR2 reads FQNEAQ (reference sequence). For the CDR3, the DNA is TGTGCCAGCAGCCTGCGGGCCAGAAGTAAAACGGGGGAGCAGTACTTC. Its protein product is CASSLRARSKTGEQYF. The full variable domain, with the rest looked up from reference TRBV7-9 and TRBJ2-7, is DTGVSQNPRHKITKRGQNVTFRCDPISEHNRLYWYRQTLGQGPEFLTYFQNEAQLEKSRLLSDRFSAERPKGSFSTLEIQRTEQGDSAMYLCASSLRARSKTGEQYFGPGTRLTVT.

The CDR3 coding sequence is TGTGCCAGTAGTATCGGGACAGGGAGAGCTTTCTTT. Translating gives CASSIGTGRAFF. The rearrangement links TRBV19 to TRBJ1-1; TRBD1 matches 9 bases. The V segment lost 3 bases and the J segment 10 bases; nucleotides outside the gene matches: 3. Germline CDR1 is LNHDA and CDR2 is SQIVND (reference sequence). This CDR3 has 12 residues. The full variable domain, with the rest looked up from reference TRBV19 and TRBJ1-1, is DGGITQSPKYLFRKEGQNVTLSCEQNLNHDAMYWYRQDPGQGLRLIYYSQIVNDFQKGDIAEGYSVSREKKESFPLTVTSAQKNPTAFYLCASSIGTGRAFFGQGTRLTVV.

The chain joins TRBV6-6 to TRBJ2-7; TRBD2 might be the D (5 bases). CDR3 length equals 14 residues. Per the germline V gene, CDR1 is MNHNY and CDR2 is SVGAGI (reference sequence). The germline V and J ends were trimmed by 0 bases and 6 bases, with 12 bases remaining between them. The CDR3 coding sequence is TGTGCCAGCAGTTACTCGGGAAGAGGGAGCGAGCAGTACTTC. Translation: CASSYSGRGSEQYF.

The chain employs TRBV19 and TRBJ1-2, with a possible D match to TRBD1 (5 bases). Germline V CDR1 and CDR2: LNHDA, SQIVND (reference sequence). The CDR3 covers 15 residues. V dropped 7 bases and J dropped 3 bases, with 18 bases sitting between them. CDR3 DNA: TGTGCCAGTAAGCTAGGGGACGGAACTTACTATGGCTACACCTTC. Protein sequence: CASKLGDGTYYGYTF.

About this clone: The junction does not match germline at one end; this may be a read error. The chain combines TRBV7-7 with TRBJ2-2, with D hard to call. The CDR3 sequence is 15 residues long. CDR1 is SSHAT and CDR2 is FNYEAQ in the germline V gene (reference sequence). DNA of the CDR3: TGTGCTAGCAGCTTAGACGGAACGAACACCGGGGAGCTGTTTTTT. Protein product: CASSLDGTNTGELFF.

The chain recombines TRBV19 with TRBJ2-7; TRBD2 agrees at 10 bases. V was clipped by 5 bases and J by 2 bases; unmatched bases: 9. CDR1 and CDR2 (germline): LNHDA, SQIVND (reference sequence). The CDR3 totals 16 residues. The CDR3 DNA follows: TGTGCCAGTAGTGGGAGTATTACTAGCGGGGCCTACGAGCAGTACTTC. Translated, it gives CASSGSITSGAYEQYF.

This clone appeared once. This chain joins TRBV28 and TRBJ2-1; 7 bases fit TRBD1. CDR1 and CDR2 (germline): MDHEN, SYDVKM. This CDR3 is built from 13 residues. For the CDR3, the DNA is TGTGCGGGGTCACAGGGGATGGCGAATGAGCAGTTCTTC. It is translated as CAGSQGMANEQFF. Full variable domain (outside the CDR3, taken from reference TRBV28 and TRBJ2-1): DVKVTQSSRYLVKRTGEKVFLECVQDMDHENMFWYRQDPGLGLRLIYFSYDVKMKEKGDIPEGYSVSREKKERFSLILESASTNQTSMYLCAGSQGMANEQFFGPGTRLTVL.

The rearrangement uses TRBV10-3 and TRBJ2-2; TRBD2 matches at 8 bases. From germline, CDR1 is ENHRY and CDR2 SYGVKD. Trimming at V came to 0 bases and at J to 4 bases, leaving 7 bases not matched to a gene. This CDR3 region has 17 residues. This CDR3 is CAISESRRGAGTGELFF. CDR3 DNA sequence: TGTGCCATCAGTGAGTCGAGGCGGGGGGCGGGCACCGGGGAGCTGTTTTTT.

V usage is TRBV2 and J usage is TRBJ1-5, with D possibly TRBD1 on 6 matching bases. Trimming pared 4 bases from V and 3 bases from J, leaving 19 bases between. Germline V gene sequence: CDR1 SNHLY, CDR2 FYNNEI. This CDR3 comprises 17 residues. The DNA of the CDR3 is TGTGCCAGCAGTGTAAAGCAGGGGAACAGCCTCAATCAGCCCCAGCATTTT. This gives the protein CASSVKQGNSLNQPQHF. Using reference TRBV2 and TRBJ1-5 for the parts outside the CDR3, the full variable domain is EPEVTQTPSHQVTQMGQEVILRCVPISNHLYFYWYRQILGQKVEFLVSFYNNEISEKSEIFDDQFSVERPDGSNFTLKIRSTKLEDSAMYFCASSVKQGNSLNQPQHFGDGTRLSIL.

The chain carries TRBV5-8 and TRBJ1-2, with 10 bases fitting TRBD1. The CDR3 covers 13 residues. Germline-derived CDR1 and CDR2 are SGHTS and YDEGEE. With 4 bases clipped from V and 10 bases from J, the junction kept 7 bases outside the gene matches. Here the CDR3 reads CASSLGQGEVYTF. The CDR3 DNA sequence: TGTGCCAGCAGCCTAGGACAGGGGGAGGTCTACACCTTC. Combining the CDR3 with reference TRBV5-8 and TRBJ1-2 gives the whole variable domain EAGVTQSPTHLIKTRGQQATLRCSPISGHTSVYWYQQALGLGLQFLLWYDEGEERNRGNFPPRFSGRQFPNYSSELNVNALELEDSALYLCASSLGQGEVYTFGSGTRLTVV.

The chain employs TRBV15 and TRBJ2-5; no definite D call. The CDR3 is made up of 13 amino acids. V dropped 3 bases and J dropped 7 bases, with 12 bases sitting between them. The V gene's germline CDR1 is LNHNV and CDR2 YYDKDF (reference sequence). This chain's CDR3 is CATSSHANWTQYF. The CDR3 bases are TGTGCCACCAGCAGCCATGCTAATTGGACCCAGTACTTC. Using reference TRBV15 and TRBJ2-5 for the parts outside the CDR3, the full variable domain is DAMVIQNPRYQVTQFGKPVTLSCSQTLNHNVMYWYQQKSSQAPKLLFHYYDKDFNNEADTPDNFQSRRPNTSFCFLDIRSPGLGDTAMYLCATSSHANWTQYFGPGTRLLVL.

The chain recombines TRBV6-5 with TRBJ2-3; D is ambiguous. Trimming took 6 bases from V and 6 from J, leaving 13 bases between them. The CDR3 loop spans 13 amino acids. In germline, CDR1 is MNHEY, CDR2 SVGAGI. CDR3 bases: TGTGCCAGCAGGGCGCGTGGGCGGGATACGCAGTATTTT. It is translated as CASRARGRDTQYF.

The CDR3, as DNA: TGTGCCAGCAGTGTGGGAGGACAGGGGGCCGGCAATCAGCCCCAGCATTTT. This translates into CASSVGGQGAGNQPQHF. The J gene is TRBJ1-5, the V gene TRBV2, with 11 bases fitting TRBD1. Trimming took 4 bases from V and 2 from J; bases not matched to a gene: 7. Germline V CDR1 and CDR2: SNHLY, FYNNEI. The CDR3 length is 17 residues. The whole variable domain, filled in from reference TRBV2 and TRBJ1-5, reads EPEVTQTPSHQVTQMGQEVILRCVPISNHLYFYWYRQILGQKVEFLVSFYNNEISEKSEIFDDQFSVERPDGSNFTLKIRSTKLEDSAMYFCASSVGGQGAGNQPQHFGDGTRLSIL.

The chain couples TRBV6-4 to TRBJ2-3, with 10 positions matching TRBD2. The CDR3 covers 16 residues. V lost 0 bases and J lost 6; bases outside the gene matches: 6. Per germline, CDR1 MRHNA and CDR2 SNTAGT. CDR3 residues: CASSDSGSGGSDTQYF. The DNA of the CDR3 is TGTGCCAGCAGTGACTCGGGTAGCGGGGGGTCGGATACGCAGTATTTT.

The rearrangement joins TRBV14 to TRBJ2-1; D is possibly TRBD2 (7 bases). Germline lookup yields CDR1 SGHDN and CDR2 FVKESK. The CDR3 runs to 15 residues. Trimming pared 3 bases from V and 8 bases from J, leaving 17 bases between. CDR3 bases: TGTGCCAGCAGCCAGAGGGGGGGGCCAGTTGATGAGCAGTTCTTC. Its protein is CASSQRGGPVDEQFF.

The DNA for the CDR3 is TGCAGCGTTGAAGATCCCCAGGGACCAGCAAACACCATATATTTT. Amino acid sequence: CSVEDPQGPANTIYF. The chain recombines TRBV29-1 with TRBJ1-3, with D possibly matching TRBD1 (5 bases). Germline V gene data show CDR1 as SQVTM and CDR2 as ANQGSEA. V was trimmed by 0 bases and J by 6 bases, leaving 15 bases between them. CDR3 size: 15 residues.

This rearrangement joins TRBV7-9 to TRBJ2-5; 7 bases match TRBD1. This CDR3 is built from 16 residues. From germline, CDR1 is SEHNR and CDR2 FQNEAQ (reference sequence). The ends lost 5 bases at V and 1 base at J; junction bases unmatched: 10. Here the CDR3 DNA reads TGTGCCAGCAGCCCAAAATTTGGACAGGTCCAAGAGACCCAGTACTTC. It is translated as CASSPKFGQVQETQYF.

V and J are TRBV7-8 and TRBJ1-1; possible D gene TRBD1, 5 bases. Trimming cost V 8 bases and J 4 bases, with 17 bases left between them. The germline V gene encodes CDR1 SGHVS and CDR2 FQNEAQ. This CDR3 region has 14 residues. The CDR3 is CASGLRGAGTEAFF. In nucleotides, the CDR3 is TGTGCCAGCGGTTTGAGGGGCGCGGGCACTGAAGCTTTCTTT.

The chain carries TRBV28 and TRBJ1-2; D is ambiguous. V was clipped by 10 bases and J by 2 bases, with 14 bases between them. Germline V gene lookup returns CDR1 MDHEN and CDR2 SYDVKM. The CDR3 runs 13 residues. For the CDR3, the DNA is TGTGCCACCCCGGACGGATTCAACTATGGCTACACCTTC. Translating gives CATPDGFNYGYTF.